This TCR beta chain originates from a study of cytomegalovirus exposure and HLA in healthy donors. The study, taken as a whole, reports: Across donors, most TCRs were seen rarely, yet some public ones were widespread. Fewer N-insertions (relative to the approximately 700-donor mean) were reportedly seen in an Asian-associated ancestry cluster in a later analysis.

This clone was detected only a few times. Its antigen is as yet unknown. The PCR had 60 Vbeta and 13 Jbeta primers. Assay used: immunoSEQ multiplex PCR; TCRdb lists only in-frame clones, some missing. The data contain about 76,000 clones, just over 70% of them singletons. Germline CDR1 reads SGHRS; CDR2 reads YFSETQ. The germline V and J ends were trimmed by 0 bases and 2 bases, with 8 bases remaining between them. CDR3 length equals 14 residues. These donors, healthy bone marrow donors, were studied. The TCR sequence derives from a man between 60 and 75 years old in good health and CMV-seropositive. Sequencing used PBMCs. The chain uses TRBV5-1 and TRBJ1-2; D is uncertain. The CDR3 protein is CASSLVAENYGYTF. The CDR3 region has the DNA TGCGCCAGCAGCTTGGTCGCCGAGAACTATGGCTACACCTTC.